This TCR beta chain was retrieved from a study of T-cell reconstitution after alpha-beta-depleted transplantation in children. This CDR3 contains 16 residues. Preparation of the TCRbeta library involved a method that used unique molecular identifiers. Each CDR3 protein is one row after TCRdb ran MiXCR on the PCR reads. The data contain 350,000 to 450,000 distinct CDR3 sequences, around 20% of them singletons. The clonotype was recovered from a human donor who donated a stem cell graft to a child with acute myeloid leukemia. The V and J genes are TRBV21-1 and TRBJ2-7; the table assigns TRBD2, which was not confirmed against the DNA. TRBV21-1 is recorded as a pseudogene. The specimen was PBMCs from the stem cell graft donor, collected from the stem cell graft. CDR3 sequence reads: CASSKGTGGVSYEQYF. The CDR3 DNA follows: TGTGCCAGCAGCAAAGGTACCGGAGGGGTCTCCTACGAGCAGTACTTC.